The clone carrying this T cell receptor beta chain appeared a few times. The V end was cut by 0 bases, the J end by 4 bases, with 18 bases between. Germline loops: CDR1 SGDLS, CDR2 YYNGEE. The CDR3 runs to 17 residues. The authors prepared the TCRbeta library with unique molecular identifiers. TCRdb called the PCR reads again in MiXCR, with one record for every CDR3 protein. The data hold some 500,000 distinct CDR3 sequences, with around 17% observed a single time. This sample is drawn from a study of T-cell reconstitution after alpha-beta-depleted transplantation in children. The sequence was obtained from a human donor who donated a stem cell graft to a child with acute lymphoblastic leukemia. This chain connects TRBV9 to TRBJ2-3, with D perhaps given as TRBD1 or TRBD2 (5 bases each). The sequenced sample was PBMCs from the stem cell graft donor, obtained from the stem cell graft. CDR3 protein: CASSVETEGRAADTQYF. The CDR3 nucleotides are TGTGCCAGCAGCGTAGAAACAGAGGGCAGGGCCGCAGATACGCAGTATTTT.